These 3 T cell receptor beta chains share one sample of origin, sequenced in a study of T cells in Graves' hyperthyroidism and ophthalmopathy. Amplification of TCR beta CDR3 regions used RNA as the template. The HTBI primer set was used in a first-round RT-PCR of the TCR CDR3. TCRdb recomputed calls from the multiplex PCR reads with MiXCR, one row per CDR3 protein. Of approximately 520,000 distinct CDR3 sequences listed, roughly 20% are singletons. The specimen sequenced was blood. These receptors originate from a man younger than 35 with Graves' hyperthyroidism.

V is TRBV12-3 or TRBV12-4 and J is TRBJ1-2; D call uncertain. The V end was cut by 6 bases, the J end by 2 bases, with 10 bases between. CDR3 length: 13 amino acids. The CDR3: CASRRPENYGYTF. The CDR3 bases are TGTGCCAGCAGGCGTCCAGAGAACTATGGCTACACCTTC.

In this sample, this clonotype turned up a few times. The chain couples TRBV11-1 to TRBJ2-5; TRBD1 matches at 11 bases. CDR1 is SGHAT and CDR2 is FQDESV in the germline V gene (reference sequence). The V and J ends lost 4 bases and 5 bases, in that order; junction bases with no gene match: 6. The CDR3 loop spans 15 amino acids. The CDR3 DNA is TGTGCCAGCAGCTCCAGGGACAGGGGGTACGAGACCCAGTACTTC. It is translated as CASSSRDRGYETQYF.

CDR3 loop: CASSVGGTQNIQYF. CDR3 nucleotide sequence: TGTGCCAGCAGCGTAGGGGGGACTCAAAACATTCAGTACTTC. V gene TRBV9 combines with J gene TRBJ2-4; D perhaps matches TRBD2 (6 bases). V was pared by 0 bases and J by 5 bases, with 9 bases between. Germline CDR1 reads SGDLS; CDR2 reads YYNGEE. The CDR3 consists of 14 residues.